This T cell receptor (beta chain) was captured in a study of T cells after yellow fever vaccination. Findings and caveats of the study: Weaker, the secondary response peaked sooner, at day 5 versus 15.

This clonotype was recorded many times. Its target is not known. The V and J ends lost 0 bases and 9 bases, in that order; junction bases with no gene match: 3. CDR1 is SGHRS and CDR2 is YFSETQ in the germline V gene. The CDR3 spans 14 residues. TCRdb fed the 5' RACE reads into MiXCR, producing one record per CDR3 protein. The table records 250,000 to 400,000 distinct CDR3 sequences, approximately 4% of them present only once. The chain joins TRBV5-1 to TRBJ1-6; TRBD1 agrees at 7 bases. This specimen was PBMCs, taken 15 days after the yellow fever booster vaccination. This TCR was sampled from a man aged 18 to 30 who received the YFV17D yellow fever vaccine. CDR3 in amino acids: CASSLATGSSPLHF. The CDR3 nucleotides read TGCGCCAGCAGCTTGGCGACAGGGAGTTCACCCCTCCACTTT.